This T cell receptor (beta chain) is from a study of CD8+ T cells in alopecia areata. Described treatment: oral pan-JAK inhibitor, 5-10 mg twice daily. Sequencing relied on a cDNA template that was reverse transcribed from extracted RNA. Sequencing used immunoSEQ multiplex PCR; TCRdb keeps in-frame clones, though not all of them. Among over 250,000 clones, roughly 60% were seen once, and the ten largest hold 0.9% to 0.95%. V lost 8 bases to trimming and J lost 2 bases; unmatched junction nucleotides: 4. The CDR3 spans 12 residues. Germline loops: CDR1 GTSNPN, CDR2 SVGIG (reference sequence). J is TRBJ1-1 and V is TRBV30, with 8 nucleotides matching TRBD1. Sequenced here: CD4+ T cells sorted from blood, sampled at approximately week 52, from a patient treated with tofacitinib. The sequence came from a human donor with alopecia areata. CDR3 nucleotides: TGTGCCAGAGGGACAGGCAACACTGAAGCTTTCTTT. Translating it yields CARGTGNTEAFF.